These 27 T cell receptor beta chains were all obtained from the same sample, sequenced in a study of T-cell memory formation after mild COVID-19. TCRdb re-analysed the 5' RACE reads in MiXCR, keeping a single row per CDR3 protein. The data show 250,000 to 300,000 distinct CDR3 sequences, around 17% seen once. The sequencing input was PBMCs or a T cell subset sorted from them (not recorded which). These receptor sequences come from a man between 18 and 35 years old who had mild COVID-19 (a few samples of this study predate the infection). Cell type and time point are not known.

This clonotype was counted only a few times. The J gene is TRBJ2-5, the V gene TRBV4-3; 7 bases map to TRBD2. The CDR3 extends over 15 amino acids. Per germline, CDR1 LGHNA and CDR2 YSLEER. J gave up 2 bases and V 5 bases, and 8 bases lay outside the gene matches. CDR3 coding DNA: TGCGCCAGCAGCGATAACCGGGGGGAGCAAGAGACCCAGTACTTC. This sequence encodes CASSDNRGEQETQYF.

This clonotype was seen more than once but under ten times. The V call is TRBV27, the J call TRBJ1-5, with D maybe TRBD1 (6 bases). CDR3 length: 15 amino acids. Trimming left V 5 bases short and J 6 bases short, with 17 bases between. Germline V gives CDR1 MNHEY, CDR2 SMNVEV (reference sequence). The CDR3 reads CASSARTEEGQPQHF. CDR3 coding DNA: TGTGCCAGCAGTGCTCGGACAGAGGAGGGTCAGCCCCAGCATTTT.

This clonotype has just a few counts. This chain connects TRBV9 to TRBJ2-1; 12 bases agree with TRBD2. This CDR3 has 14 residues. In germline, CDR1 is SGDLS, CDR2 YYNGEE. V was clipped by 6 bases and J by 8 bases; unmatched bases: 6. CDR3 sequence reads: CASTTSGGLDEQFF. In DNA form, the CDR3 reads TGTGCCAGCACTACTAGCGGGGGGCTGGATGAGCAGTTCTTC.

This clonotype was detected a few times. The chain is built from TRBV27 and TRBJ1-5; D unclear. V lost 5 bases and J lost 1, with 12 bases in between. The V gene's germline CDR1 is MNHEY and CDR2 SMNVEV (reference sequence). The CDR3 runs to 15 residues. CDR3 in DNA: TGTGCCAGCAGTCCCTTGTCCCGAAGCAATCAGCCCCAGCATTTT. It is translated as CASSPLSRSNQPQHF.

This clonotype was recorded a few times. The chain has TRBV3-1 and TRBJ2-5, with TRBD2 matching over 7 bases. Germline V gene lookup returns CDR1 LGHDT and CDR2 YNNKEL (reference sequence). This CDR3 region has 13 residues. V shed 7 bases, J shed 3 bases, and the junction held 5 bases outside the gene matches. The CDR3 loop is CASKLAREETQYF. The DNA of the CDR3 is TGTGCCAGCAAACTAGCGCGGGAAGAGACCCAGTACTTC.

This clonotype was seen only a few times. The chain carries TRBV7-9 and TRBJ2-4; D unresolved. V lost 1 base and J 1 base, leaving 14 bases between the germline ends. Germline V gives CDR1 SEHNR, CDR2 FQNEAQ (reference sequence). There are 17 residues in the CDR3. The CDR3 reads CASSLEGYGPAKNIQYF. DNA for the CDR3: TGTGCCAGCAGCTTAGAGGGTTATGGCCCGGCCAAAAACATTCAGTACTTC. The full variable domain, its missing parts supplied by reference TRBV7-9 and TRBJ2-4, is DTGVSQNPRHKITKRGQNVTFRCDPISEHNRLYWYRQTLGQGPEFLTYFQNEAQLEKSRLLSDRFSAERPKGSFSTLEIQRTEQGDSAMYLCASSLEGYGPAKNIQYFGAGTRLSVL.

This chain uses TRBV5-6 with TRBJ2-2; D might be TRBD1 (5 bases). Germline CDR1 SGHDT, CDR2 YYEEEE. This CDR3 has 13 residues. V lost 1 base, J lost 7 bases, and 8 bases lay in between. The CDR3 loop is CASSLIGVGELFF. The CDR3 DNA is TGTGCCAGCAGCTTGATAGGGGTCGGGGAGCTGTTTTTT.

This clonotype was detected many times. The rearrangement uses TRBV7-2 and TRBJ2-3, with a possible D match to TRBD1 (6 bases). CDR1 is SGHTA, CDR2 FQGNSA, per germline. This CDR3 region has 13 residues. Trimming left V 4 bases short and J 6 bases short, with 11 bases between. Here the CDR3 reads CASSSYRVDTQYF. The DNA for the CDR3 is TGTGCCAGCAGCTCCTACAGGGTGGATACGCAGTATTTT.

This clonotype was counted between two and nine times. This chain links TRBV11-2 with TRBJ2-3; TRBD2 matches at 11 bases. J lost 6 bases, V lost 6 bases, and 8 bases had no gene match. Germline loops: CDR1 SGHAT, CDR2 FQNNGV. The CDR3 has 15 residues. DNA for the CDR3: TGTGCCAGCAGATCTATAGCGGGGGGGCCGGATACGCAGTATTTT. Protein product: CASRSIAGGPDTQYF.

The chain uses TRBV4-1 and TRBJ2-4, with D unclear. Trimming took off 2 bases at V and 8 bases at J, with 7 bases between the two ends. Germline V gene data show CDR1 as MGHRA and CDR2 as YSYEKL. This CDR3 region has 12 residues. CDR3 DNA: TGCGCCAGCAGCCAACCCAGTTACATTCAGTACTTC. This codes for CASSQPSYIQYF.

This clonotype was detected only a few times. The V and J genes are TRBV3-1 and TRBJ2-1; 7 bases are a match to TRBD2. There are 13 residues in the CDR3. CDR1 LGHDT and CDR2 YNNKEL come from the germline V gene (reference sequence). The V gene end was trimmed by 0 bases and the J gene end by 8 bases; junction bases not matched to a gene: 1. In nucleotides, the CDR3 is TGTGCCAGCAGCCAAGAGGGACTACATGAGCAGTTCTTC. Translating it yields CASSQEGLHEQFF.

This chain connects TRBV18 to TRBJ2-3; weak D call: TRBD1 (6 bases). The V and J ends lost 6 bases and 3 bases respectively, with 16 bases between them. CDR1 and CDR2 (germline): KGHSH, LQKENI. The CDR3 runs 15 residues. The CDR3: CASSPGQLITDTQYF. The CDR3 nucleotides are TGTGCCAGCTCCCCGGGACAATTGATAACAGATACGCAGTATTTT.

This clonotype was seen only a few times. This sequence joins TRBV7-8 and TRBJ1-1; a possible D gene is TRBD1 (5 bases). Trimming took 6 bases from V and 1 from J, leaving 15 bases between them. Per the germline V gene, CDR1 is SGHVS and CDR2 is FQNEAQ. The CDR3 runs 15 residues. The CDR3, as DNA: TGTGCCAGCAGAATCGGGGGGTACGGGAACACTGAAGCTTTCTTT. Protein product: CASRIGGYGNTEAFF.

This sequence joins TRBV5-4 and TRBJ2-7; D assignment may be TRBD1 or TRBD2 (6 bases each). Between the trimmed V and J ends, which lost 5 bases and 3 bases, there was a span of 18 bases. Germline V CDR1 and CDR2: SGHNT, YYREEE (reference sequence). The CDR3 runs 15 residues. Here the CDR3 DNA reads TGTGCCAGCAGGTTTGGACCGGGGGACAACTACGAGCAGTACGTC. Translating gives CASRFGPGDNYEQYV.

The V call is TRBV11-2, the J call TRBJ2-1, with TRBD2 as a possible D gene (7 bases). Deletions cut 3 bases from V and 6 bases from J, with 15 bases between. The CDR3 has 15 residues. Germline values: CDR1 SGHAT, CDR2 FQNNGV. CDR3 nucleotide sequence: TGTGCCAGCAGCTTTCACGGGGGCGGGGGCAATGAGCAGTTCTTC. It specifies CASSFHGGGGNEQFF.

The rearrangement joins TRBV6-2 or TRBV6-3 to TRBJ2-1; the match to TRBD2 covers 8 bases. Germline V gene data show CDR1 as MNHEY and CDR2 as SVGEGT. The length of the CDR3 is 15 residues. V shed 7 bases and J 3 bases; nucleotides not matched to a gene: 8. CDR3: CASTDWAGGYNEQFF. The CDR3 DNA follows: TGTGCCAGCACCGATTGGGCGGGGGGCTACAATGAGCAGTTCTTC.

This clonotype came up a few times. This chain joins TRBV6-2 or TRBV6-3 and TRBJ1-5, with 9 bases aligning to TRBD1. Germline-derived CDR1 and CDR2 are MNHEY and SVGEGT. Germline trimming cut 6 bases from V and 3 bases from J; bases unmatched to any gene: 6. The CDR3 consists of 15 residues. The chain's CDR3 is CASSAQGAANQPQHF. In DNA form, the CDR3 reads TGTGCCAGCAGCGCACAGGGGGCGGCCAATCAGCCCCAGCATTTT.

The gene calls are TRBV4-1 and TRBJ1-4; D is unresolved. Looked up from germline, CDR1 is MGHRA and CDR2 is YSYEKL. The ends were cut back, 5 bases at V and 8 bases at J, with 15 bases in the middle. The CDR3 spans 14 residues. The CDR3 is CASSNLRVEEKLFF. The CDR3 bases are TGCGCCAGCAGCAATCTTAGGGTCGAGGAAAAACTGTTTTTT.

J is TRBJ1-5 and V is TRBV30; no definite D call. The ends were cut back, 1 base at V and 6 bases at J, with 13 bases in the middle. Germline V gives CDR1 GTSNPN, CDR2 SVGIG (reference sequence). This CDR3 has 14 residues. CDR3 residues: CAWSDNPVGQPQHF. CDR3 coding DNA: TGTGCCTGGAGTGATAACCCCGTTGGTCAGCCCCAGCATTTT.

The chain combines TRBV18 with TRBJ2-7, with D tentatively TRBD2 (7 bases). CDR1 and CDR2 (germline): KGHSH, LQKENI. V gave up 3 bases and J gave up 1 base, with 13 bases separating them. The CDR3 consists of 15 residues. In nucleotides, the CDR3 is TGTGCCAGCTCACCGGGAGGGGGGGGTTCCTACGAGCAGTACGTC. Translating gives CASSPGGGGSYEQYV.

This clonotype appeared many times. V usage is TRBV7-9 and J usage is TRBJ2-5; tentative D call: TRBD2 (6 bases). This CDR3 contains 13 residues. Germline CDR1 is SEHNR and CDR2 is FQNEAQ (reference sequence). Trimming stripped 5 bases from V and 4 bases from J, with 11 bases between. The CDR3 DNA reads as TGTGCCAGCAGCCCACGGGGGTCAGAGACCCAGTACTTC. Amino acid sequence: CASSPRGSETQYF.

This clonotype has a count of ten or more. V is TRBV7-9 and J is TRBJ2-5; the D gene is possibly TRBD1 (5 bases). V was clipped by 2 bases and J by 5 bases, with 12 bases between them. Germline V CDR1 and CDR2: SEHNR, FQNEAQ (reference sequence). The CDR3 covers 14 residues. The CDR3 protein is CASSLQGFGETQYF. The CDR3 DNA sequence: TGTGCCAGCAGCTTACAGGGTTTTGGGGAGACCCAGTACTTC.

Many counts were recorded for this clonotype. The chain carries TRBV7-6 and TRBJ2-2; 7 positions agree with TRBD1. The CDR3 spans 14 residues. V gave up 6 bases and J gave up 4 bases; unmatched junction bases: 5. Germline values: CDR1 SGHVS, CDR2 FNYEAQ. DNA of the CDR3: TGTGCCAGCAGGATGACAGGGACCACCGGGGAGCTGTTTTTT. Amino acids: CASRMTGTTGELFF.

This clonotype has a handful of counts. This sequence joins TRBV11-2 and TRBJ2-3; 12 positions match TRBD2. V lost 4 bases to trimming and J lost 4 bases; unmatched junction nucleotides: 6. Germline assignment: CDR1 SGHAT and CDR2 FQNNGV. The CDR3 totals 16 residues. CDR3 coding DNA: TGTGCCAGCAGCTCTACTAGCGGGGGGTTCGCAGATACGCAGTATTTT. It encodes CASSSTSGGFADTQYF.

Ten or more counts support this clonotype. The rearrangement joins TRBV3-1 to TRBJ2-7, with TRBD1 matching 8 bases. The germline V gene has CDR1 LGHDT and CDR2 YNNKEL (reference sequence). The CDR3 has 14 amino acids. Losses at the gene ends were 6 bases for V and 0 bases for J; bases not matched to a gene: 4. CDR3 sequence reads: CASSLGTGSYEQYF. The CDR3 DNA reads TGTGCCAGCAGTTTAGGGACAGGCTCCTACGAGCAGTACTTC.

This clonotype was counted only a few times. The chain combines TRBV29-1 with TRBJ2-6; D possibly corresponds to TRBD1 (6 bases). The CDR3 is made up of 15 amino acids. Trimming pared 8 bases from V and 0 bases from J, leaving 14 bases between. Germline values: CDR1 SQVTM, CDR2 ANQGSEA. Written as DNA, the CDR3 is TGCAGCACCGAACAGGGTCTCTCTGGGGCCAACGTCCTGACTTTC. Amino acid sequence: CSTEQGLSGANVLTF.

This clonotype was counted many times. This chain uses TRBV28 with TRBJ2-5; TRBD1 aligns across 9 bases. The J segment lost 8 bases and the V segment lost 5 bases, leaving 15 bases of the junction unmatched. Germline V gene lookup returns CDR1 MDHEN and CDR2 SYDVKM. The CDR3 is made up of 16 amino acids. This CDR3 is CASSPGTGRYGATQYF. CDR3 DNA sequence: TGTGCCAGCAGTCCTGGGACAGGGAGGTACGGGGCCACCCAGTACTTC.